These 8 T cell receptor beta chains were all obtained from the same sample, sequenced in a study of regulatory T cells in long-lasting Graves disease. Specified time point: newly diagnosed GD, antithyroid drugs for less than 3 months. Isolated PBMC RNA provided the starting material for the TCR library. Libraries of TCR beta came from iRepertoire HTBI primers plus Arm-PCR of CDR3 regions. TCRdb re-called the multiplex PCR reads with MiXCR, one entry per CDR3 protein. The sample lists 500,000 or so distinct CDR3 sequences, 14% seen once, with around a sixth in the top ten. The sample was also reused in another study, on T cells in Graves' hyperthyroidism and ophthalmopathy.

This specimen consisted of peripheral blood mononuclear cells (PBMCs), obtained at new diagnosis, from a patient treated with antithyroid drugs. Receptor source: a woman in her 50s with Graves disease.

About this clonotype: This may stem from a read error, because a much larger clone lies one nucleotide away. No conserved phenylalanine or tryptophan ends this CDR3, so it is likely a read error. The J gene is TRBJ2-1, the V gene TRBV13; TRBD2 matches 11 bases. The CDR3 sequence is 17 residues long. Trimming at V came to 4 bases and at J to 5 bases, leaving 10 bases not matched to a gene. Germline CDR1 PRHDT, CDR2 FYEKMQ (reference sequence). The CDR3 loop reads CASSSRDSGREHNEQFY. As DNA, the CDR3 is TGTGCCAGCAGCTCCCGCGATAGCGGGAGGGAACACAATGAGCAGTTCTAC.

This clonotype was counted between two and nine times. A much larger clone is a single base away; this may be a read error. V usage is TRBV28 and J usage is TRBJ2-7; 7 bases align to TRBD1. The V and J ends lost 8 bases and 4 bases, in that order; junction bases with no gene match: 14. The CDR3 totals 15 residues. Germline CDR1 reads MDHEN; CDR2 reads SYDVKM. This chain's CDR3 is CASGSFWGQQYEQYF. The DNA for the CDR3 is TGTGCCAGCGGTTCTTTTTGGGGACAGCAGTACGAGCAGTACTTC.

The gene calls are TRBV27 and TRBJ2-1, with D perhaps TRBD1 (6 bases). Germline CDR1 reads MNHEY; CDR2 reads SMNVEV (reference sequence). V gave up 5 bases and J gave up 8 bases, with 10 bases separating them. This CDR3 has 12 amino acids. The CDR3 region is CASSPNRDEQFF. In DNA, the CDR3 is TGTGCCAGCAGTCCAAACAGGGATGAGCAGTTCTTC.

This clonotype was seen ten or more times. CDR3 sequence reads: CASSYSLPGTGVFYGYTF. The CDR3 nucleotides read TGTGCCAGCAGTTACTCGCTGCCCGGGACAGGGGTGTTCTATGGCTACACCTTC. This rearrangement joins TRBV6-5 to TRBJ1-2, with 10 bases lining up with TRBD1. CDR3 size: 18 residues. Germline trimming cut 0 bases from V and 4 bases from J; bases unmatched to any gene: 11. Looked up from germline, CDR1 is MNHEY and CDR2 is SVGAGI.

At least ten counts were recorded for this clonotype. The chain uses TRBV5-6 and TRBJ2-5; D could derive from TRBD1 or TRBD2 (7 bases each). Trimming took 0 bases from V and 1 from J, leaving 19 bases between them. CDR1 and CDR2 from the germline V gene are SGHDT and YYEEEE. This CDR3 has 18 residues. The DNA for the CDR3 is TGTGCCAGCAGCTTGGCAGGGGGTATTAGCGGGTTCCAAGAGACCCAGTACTTC. It encodes CASSLAGGISGFQETQYF.

This clonotype was found many times. The V call is TRBV9, the J call TRBJ2-2; D is possibly TRBD2 (5 bases). The V and J ends lost 0 bases and 3 bases respectively, with 9 bases between them. Germline CDR1 is SGDLS and CDR2 is YYNGEE. The CDR3 totals 15 residues. Here the CDR3 DNA reads TGTGCCAGCAGCGTAGTGTGGGAGCACACCGGGGAGCTGTTTTTT. This gives the protein CASSVVWEHTGELFF.

Concerning this clonotype itself: A much bigger clone sits one base away, suggesting this may be a read error. The chain recombines TRBV5-8 with TRBJ2-1, with D perhaps matching TRBD2 (6 bases). CDR1 and CDR2 (germline): SGHTS, YDEGEE. The CDR3 runs 14 residues. V dropped 4 bases and J dropped 9 bases, with 17 bases sitting between them. The CDR3 loop reads CASSGRDGLVEQFF. CDR3 sequence (DNA): TGTGCCAGCAGCGGGCGGGACGGCCTGGTTGAGCAGTTCTTC.

The sample holds many counts of this clonotype. The chain couples TRBV6-5 to TRBJ1-1; D gene uncertain. The CDR3 runs to 15 residues. V dropped 2 bases and J dropped 0 bases, with 10 bases sitting between them. Germline lookup yields CDR1 MNHEY and CDR2 SVGAGI. In DNA, the CDR3 is TGTGCCAGCAGTTACAGTATCACAGTGAACACTGAAGCTTTCTTT. Translating gives CASSYSITVNTEAFF.